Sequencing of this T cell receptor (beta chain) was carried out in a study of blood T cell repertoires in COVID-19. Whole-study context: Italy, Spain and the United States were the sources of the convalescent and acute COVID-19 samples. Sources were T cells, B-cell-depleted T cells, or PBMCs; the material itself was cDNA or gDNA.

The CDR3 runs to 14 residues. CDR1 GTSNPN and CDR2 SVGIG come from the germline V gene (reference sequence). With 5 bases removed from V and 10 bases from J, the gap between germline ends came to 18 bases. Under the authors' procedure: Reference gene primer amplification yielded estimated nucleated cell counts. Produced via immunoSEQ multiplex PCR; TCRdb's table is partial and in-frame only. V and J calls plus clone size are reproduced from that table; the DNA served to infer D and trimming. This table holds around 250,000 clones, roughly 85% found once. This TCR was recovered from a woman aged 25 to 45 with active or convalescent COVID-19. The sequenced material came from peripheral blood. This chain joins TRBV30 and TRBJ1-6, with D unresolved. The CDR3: CAWAAYSRRSPLHF. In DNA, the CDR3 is TGTGCCTGGGCCGCCTATAGTAGGAGATCACCCCTCCACTTT.